What follows is one TCR beta chain and its context. Germline V CDR1 and CDR2: KGHSH, LQKENI. This CDR3 is built from 18 residues. V shed 6 bases, J shed 1 base, and the junction held 15 bases outside the gene matches. The record originates from a study of human T cells and chemical hapten exposure. Study-level background: Weekly administration of diphenylcyclopropenone to the scalp of patients continued throughout the approximately 23-week study.

Study processing details: Samples contained a median of about 96,000 TCRs, with a range of 23,224 to 690,600. In TCRdb, the RACE reads were re-called with MiXCR into one record per CDR3 protein. TCRdb, not the original authors, processed these V and J calls. This sample yields roughly 89,000 distinct CDR3 sequences, of which roughly a tenth are seen a single time; 0.8% to 1.2% belongs to the top ten. Time point here: patch test 3, about 24 weeks after DPC sensitization. Documented treatment: therapeutic diphenylcyclopropenone sensitization with weekly scalp DPC. The material sequenced was whole blood, taken in connection with sensitization to the hapten diphenylcyclopropenone (DPC). This TCR was recovered from a woman aged 25 to 39 with alopecia areata. Some clones in this sample may be carry-over from other donors' samples. This rearrangement joins TRBV18 to TRBJ1-1; TRBD1 aligns across 9 bases. CDR3 residues: CASSPRGEQGAKNTEAFF. In DNA, the CDR3 is TGTGCCAGCTCCCCCAGGGGGGAACAGGGGGCAAAGAACACTGAAGCTTTCTTT. Combining the CDR3 with reference TRBV18 and TRBJ1-1 gives the whole variable domain NAGVMQNPRHLVRRRGQEARLRCSPMKGHSHVYWYRQLPEEGLKFMVYLQKENIIDESGMPKERFSAEFPKEGPSILRIQQVVRGDSAAYFCASSPRGEQGAKNTEAFFGQGTRLTVV.